This T cell receptor beta chain was found in a study of molecular identifiers for immune sequencing clone quantification listed by TCRdb under 2018. About the study as a whole: For a replicate experiment, the RNA from either 20,000 or 100,000 naive CD8 T cells was divided into five aliquots, and four of those aliquots went on to sequencing. CD8 T cells were used in a methods study to benchmark molecular-identifier clustering-based TCR repertoire sequencing (MIDCIRS) and TCR RNA copy counting.

The method was PCR. This sample was sequenced with an Illumina HiSeq 4000. Preparation of bulk TCR libraries followed a previously described approach, with the TCR primers listed in Table S5. Purification of total RNA was performed with the Qiagen AllPrep DNA/RNA kit. Reads from multiple sequencing runs of the same library were pooled before analysis. On the study's bioinformatics: Reads were retained only if their TCR constant sequence matched exactly, and those retained reads were trimmed to 150 nt and grouped according to their 12-nt molecular barcodes. Reads inside each barcode group were sub-clustered using a 15% Levenshtein threshold, and a quality-weighted consensus sequence was constructed for each RNA molecule. Non-functional sequences were excluded, and lower-count sequences lying one edit away from another sequence were also excluded. On the basis of fitting two negative binomial distributions, barcode sub-clusters with fewer than 20% of the maximum read count were discarded. TCRdb itself trimmed the public reads at Q25 with fastp, ran MiXCR and retained productive beta chains. Rows are unified per CDR3 protein, each entry keeping the most common DNA and genes. TCRdb, not the authors, supplied the V and J calls. For this sample the table gives over 600,000 distinct CDR3 sequences, of which approximately 20% were detected only once. The ten largest clones capture 0.85% of the sample.

Including the terminal cysteine and phenylalanine, the CDR3 comprises 12 residues. Only CDR3 DNA is held: 36 bases, read in frame from base 1. V drops 6 bases and J drops 8 bases, leaving 11 bases in between. As encoded in the germline V gene (reference sequence), CDR1 is MNHEY while CDR2 is SMNVEV. The full study reports these points: Identical TCR molecules sharing a barcode could cause highly expanded clone sizes to be underestimated. Modeling gave about three recovered TCR RNA copies per cell versus 8 to 10 by digital PCR, implying approximately 32% capture efficiency. The naive libraries included spiked-in Jurkat TCR RNA (approximately ten copies' worth), and this RNA is not part of the donor repertoire. Spiked-in Jurkat TCR RNA equal to a single cell's worth was reported to be detectable even within 1,100,000 naive CD8 T cells. When barcode sub-clustering was omitted, TCR diversity was inflated by chimeric consensus sequences, with chimeras reaching as high as 47%. In CMV-specific effector cells, clones with more than 20 RNA copies contained over 98% of molecules, whereas in naive cells such clones contained under 1% of molecules.

About this clonotype itself: What antigen it recognizes has not been identified. No much larger clone is present one base from it, and per-base qualities are unavailable.

Naive CD8 T cell libraries were made from about 20,000 to 1,000,000 sorted cells using 10%, 30% or 50% of purified RNA. On a BD FACSAria II, naive CD8 T cells were FACS-sorted as CD8+CD4-CCR7+CD45RA+ and collected into RLT Plus buffer. To test detection sensitivity, Jurkat RNA equal to ten TCR copies was added to samples of roughly 18,000-1,000,000 naive CD8 T cells. CD8 T cells were enriched with RosetteSep CD8+ T Cell Enrichment Cocktail and Ficoll-Paque, followed by ACK red cell lysis. The sequence was collected from a human donor in good health. Some libraries in this study had Jurkat cell RNA spiked in. The V and J genes are TRBV27 and TRBJ2-1, with the D gene not clear enough to name. Specimen: naive CD8+ T cells from blood, with Jurkat cell RNA spiked in. What the cell subset or site label conveys for this sample: FACS-sorted CD8+CD4-CCR7+CD45RA+ naive T cells. The DNA is as follows: TGTGCCAGCAGGGGCGGAGAGTATGAGCAGTTCTTC. This gives the protein CASRGGEYEQFF.